This T cell receptor (beta chain) was recorded in a study of blood T cell repertoires in COVID-19. About the research overall: In each case, the material was cDNA or gDNA derived from T cells, B-cell-depleted T cells, or PBMCs.

The CDR3 has 13 residues. Germline CDR1 is SGHAT and CDR2 is FQDESV (reference sequence). V shed 0 bases and J shed 3 bases, with 5 bases lying between them. In the authors' workflow: Estimates of nucleated cell counts were drawn from the amplification of reference gene primers. TCRdb's table, derived via immunoSEQ multiplex PCR, lists solely in-frame clones and lacks some. V and J calls and clone size follow that table, whereas D and trimming were derived from the DNA. The repertoire has some 530,000 clones, approximately 85% of them found once; the top ten carry approximately 3%. This sequence originates from a human donor in a cohort sampled during active COVID-19. The chain is built from TRBV11-1 and TRBJ1-2; D is unresolved. The sequenced sample consisted of peripheral blood. DNA of the CDR3: TGTGCCAGCAGCTTAGCGGGCGACTATGGCTACACCTTC. Translating it yields CASSLAGDYGYTF.